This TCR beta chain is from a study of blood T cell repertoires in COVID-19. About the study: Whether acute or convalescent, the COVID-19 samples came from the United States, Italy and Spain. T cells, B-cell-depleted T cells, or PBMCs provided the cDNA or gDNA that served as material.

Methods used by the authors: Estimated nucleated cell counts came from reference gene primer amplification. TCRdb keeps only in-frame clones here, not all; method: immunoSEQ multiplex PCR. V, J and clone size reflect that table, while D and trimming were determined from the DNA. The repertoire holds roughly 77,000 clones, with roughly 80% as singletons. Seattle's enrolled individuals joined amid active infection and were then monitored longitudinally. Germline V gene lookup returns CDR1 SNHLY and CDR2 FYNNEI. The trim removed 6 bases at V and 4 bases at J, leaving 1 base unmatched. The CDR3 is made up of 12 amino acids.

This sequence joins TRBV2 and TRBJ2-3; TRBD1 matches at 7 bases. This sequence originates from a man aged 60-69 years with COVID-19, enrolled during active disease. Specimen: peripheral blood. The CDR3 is CASRDRSDTQYF. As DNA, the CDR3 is TGTGCCAGCAGGGACAGGTCAGATACGCAGTATTTT.